These T cell receptor beta chains were read from a single sample in a study of blood T cell repertoires in COVID-19. TCRdb's table, derived via immunoSEQ multiplex PCR, lists solely in-frame clones and lacks some. The sample yields 120,000 to 150,000 clones, approximately 84% seen once. Source material: peripheral blood. The receptors derive from a human donor in a cohort sampled during active COVID-19. CDR3s include the opening cysteine and the closing phenylalanine or tryptophan. The D gene is left open where the match is weak. For some rows the clone size is stated as once, few or many, or as a class when expanded; others skip it.

j_call clone_size v_call d_call cdr3_length cdr3_aa cdr3_nt
TRBJ1-5 - TRBV10-2 - 15 CASSESGGSNQPQHF TGCGCCAGCAGTGAGTCTGGGGGGAGCAATCAGCCCCAGCATTTT
TRBJ2-2 - TRBV9 TRBD1 16 CASSSGQAANTGELFF TGTGCCAGCAGCTCCGGACAGGCCGCGAACACCGGGGAGCTGTTTTTT
TRBJ2-4 - TRBV2 TRBD1 15 CASTKRQGALNIQYF TGTGCCAGCACCAAAAGACAGGGGGCTTTGAACATTCAGTACTTC
TRBJ2-7 - TRBV19 - 15 CASSIVREGSYEQYF TGTGCCAGTAGTATAGTCAGGGAAGGGTCCTACGAGCAGTACTTC
TRBJ1-2 - TRBV9 - 16 CASSVGPRGEGYGYTF TGTGCCAGCAGCGTAGGTCCCCGGGGGGAGGGCTATGGCTACACCTTC
TRBJ1-6 - TRBV13 TRBD1 17 CASSFQGGSPYNSPLHF TGTGCCAGCAGCTTCCAAGGGGGCTCGCCCTATAATTCACCCCTCCACTTT
TRBJ2-2 - TRBV7-9 TRBD1 18 CASSFRRQGIGNTGELFF TGTGCCAGCAGCTTCCGGCGACAGGGAATCGGAAACACCGGGGAGCTGTTTTTT
TRBJ2-5 - TRBV7-2 TRBD1 14 CASSPGQDQETQYF TGTGCCAGCAGCCCAGGACAGGATCAAGAGACCCAGTACTTC
TRBJ1-2 - TRBV5-1 - 14 CASSPGGGGYGYTF TGCGCCAGCAGCCCCGGGGGGGGAGGCTATGGCTACACCTTC
TRBJ2-7 - TRBV7-3 TRBD2 13 CASSWSGGREQYF TGTGCCAGCAGCTGGTCGGGGGGGCGCGAGCAGTACTTC
TRBJ2-5 - TRBV7-2 - 12 CASGGAAETQYF TGTGCCAGCGGGGGGGCCGCTGAGACCCAGTACTTC
TRBJ2-3 - TRBV15 - 14 CATSRDSNSYTQYF TGTGCCACCAGCAGAGATAGTAACAGTTATACGCAGTATTTT
TRBJ2-1 - TRBV18 TRBD1 15 CASSQGGQGYNEQFF TGTGCCAGCTCACAAGGCGGACAGGGTTACAATGAGCAGTTCTTC
TRBJ2-7 - TRBV28 TRBD1 13 CASMTGTPYEQYF TGTGCCAGCATGACAGGGACCCCCTACGAGCAGTACTTC
TRBJ1-3 - TRBV30 - 15 CAWSPKQGSGNTIYF TGTGCCTGGAGTCCGAAACAGGGCTCTGGAAACACCATATATTTT
TRBJ2-3 - TRBV7-9 TRBD2 17 CASSQEPGGSYTDTQYF TGTGCCAGCAGCCAAGAACCGGGGGGATCTTACACAGATACGCAGTATTTT
TRBJ1-2 - TRBV7-9 - 14 CASSPGGGLYGYTF TGTGCCAGCAGCCCGGGGGGTGGCCTCTATGGCTACACCTTC
TRBJ1-5 - TRBV6-2/TRBV6-3 TRBD1 14 CASSYVGQSQPQHF TGTGCCAGCAGTTACGTGGGACAGAGTCAGCCCCAGCATTTT
TRBJ2-2 - TRBV5-1 - 14 CASSSAVGPGELFF TGCGCCAGCAGCTCGGCGGTCGGCCCCGGGGAGCTGTTTTTT
TRBJ1-6 - TRBV5-6 - 15 CASSGNRVPNSPLHF TGTGCCAGCAGCGGTAACAGGGTCCCCAATTCACCCCTCCACTTT
TRBJ2-1 few TRBV5-4 TRBD1 15 CASSPGTGLYNEQFF TGTGCCAGCAGCCCAGGGACAGGACTGTACAATGAGCAGTTCTTC
TRBJ2-3 - TRBV19 TRBD2 15 CASSAQRGAGDTQYF TGTGCCAGTAGTGCACAGCGGGGGGCGGGAGATACGCAGTATTTT
TRBJ1-3 few TRBV28 - 14 CASTLMSSGNTIYF TGTGCCAGCACACTAATGAGCTCTGGAAACACCATATATTTT
TRBJ2-1 - TRBV11-3 TRBD2 15 CASSRTSGGAHEQFF TGTGCCAGCAGTAGGACTAGCGGGGGGGCACATGAGCAGTTCTTC
TRBJ2-7 - TRBV9 TRBD1 13 CASSVARTGEEYF TGTGCCAGCAGCGTAGCTAGGACAGGCGAGGAGTACTTC
TRBJ2-5 - TRBV5-6 - 13 CASSLLPGETQYF TGTGCCAGCAGCTTGTTGCCGGGGGAGACCCAGTACTTC
TRBJ1-2 - TRBV6-5 TRBD1 14 CASSSGQGNYGYTF TGTGCCAGCAGCTCCGGACAGGGGAACTATGGCTACACCTTC
TRBJ2-3 - TRBV7-2 TRBD2 16 CASSLGGGGSTDTQYF TGTGCCAGCAGCTTAGGGGGGGGAGGGAGCACAGATACGCAGTATTTT
TRBJ1-1 - TRBV11-2 TRBD1 19 CASSLEERGPFDGVTEAFF TGTGCCAGCAGCTTAGAGGAGAGGGGGCCCTTCGATGGGGTCACTGAAGCTTTCTTT
TRBJ2-3 - TRBV6-1 - 13 CASSAPGTDTQYF TGTGCCAGCAGTGCTCCCGGGACAGATACGCAGTATTTT
TRBJ1-2 - TRBV9 - 15 CASSPSGGANYGYTF TGTGCCAGCAGCCCTTCGGGGGGGGCTAACTATGGCTACACCTTC
TRBJ1-4 - TRBV4-2 - 17 CASSQPSWRVEGEKLFF TGTGCCAGCAGCCAACCGTCGTGGCGGGTGGAGGGTGAAAAACTGTTTTTT
TRBJ1-2 - TRBV10-3 TRBD1 13 CAISTGQGGGYTF TGTGCCATCAGTACCGGACAGGGTGGGGGCTACACCTTC
TRBJ2-2 few TRBV9 TRBD2 16 CASSATTSGGTGELFF TGTGCCAGCAGCGCCACGACTAGCGGGGGCACCGGGGAGCTGTTTTTT
TRBJ1-5 - TRBV6-4 - 19 CASSDSDRGRAYSNQPQHF TGTGCCAGCAGTGACAGTGACCGGGGAAGGGCTTATAGCAATCAGCCCCAGCATTTT
TRBJ2-7 - TRBV6-1 - 14 CASSEGRQFYEQYF TGTGCCAGCAGTGAAGGTCGACAGTTTTACGAGCAGTACTTC
TRBJ1-5 - TRBV6-2/TRBV6-3 - 17 CASSLDGRVKGNQPQHF TGTGCCAGCAGTCTCGACGGGAGGGTAAAGGGCAATCAGCCCCAGCATTTT
TRBJ2-5 - TRBV7-6 TRBD2 15 CASTPGGGVQETQYF TGTGCCAGCACTCCTGGCGGGGGTGTACAAGAGACCCAGTACTTC
TRBJ2-7 - TRBV9 - 14 CASSPGESPYEQYF TGTGCCAGCAGCCCTGGGGAGAGTCCCTACGAGCAGTACTTC
TRBJ1-5 - TRBV7-9 - 13 CASSLEGKQPQHF TGTGCCAGCAGCTTAGAGGGGAAGCAGCCCCAGCATTTT
TRBJ2-2 - TRBV5-1 TRBD2 16 CASSSGGLANTGELFF TGCGCCAGCAGCTCTGGGGGACTAGCGAACACCGGGGAGCTGTTTTTT
TRBJ2-5 - TRBV4-1 - 17 CASSQASTKRGQETQYF TGCGCCAGCAGCCAAGCCTCGACTAAAAGAGGCCAAGAGACCCAGTACTTC
TRBJ2-1 - TRBV12-3/TRBV12-4 - 13 CATCLSNLNEQFF TGTGCCACCTGTCTTAGCAACCTCAATGAGCAGTTCTTC
TRBJ1-2 - TRBV20-1 TRBD1 12 CSASRQGGGYTF TGCAGTGCTAGTAGACAGGGGGGTGGCTACACCTTC
TRBJ2-7 - TRBV7-2 TRBD2 13 CASSRQAGGEQYF TGTGCCAGCAGCCGTCAAGCGGGGGGTGAGCAGTACTTC
TRBJ1-4 - TRBV10-1 - 12 CASSARGQGGNF TGCGCCAGCAGTGCGAGGGGCCAGGGAGGGAACTTT
TRBJ1-2 once TRBV4-2 - 16 CASSQDLTGGNYGYTF TGTGCCAGCAGCCAAGATTTGACAGGAGGTAACTATGGCTACACCTTC
TRBJ2-6 - TRBV18 TRBD1 17 CASSDPGQGSGANVLTF TGTGCCAGCTCCGATCCCGGACAGGGCTCTGGGGCCAACGTCCTGACTTTC
TRBJ1-3 - TRBV4-2 - 15 CASSQDRGVGNTIYF TGTGCCAGCAGCCAAGACAGGGGAGTTGGAAACACCATATATTTT
TRBJ2-3 - TRBV24-1 TRBD1 15 CATSDPPGQGSTQYF TGTGCCACCAGTGACCCTCCGGGACAGGGGTCCACGCAGTATTTT
TRBJ2-7 few TRBV5-1 - 15 CASSGTQGLVYEQYF TGCGCCAGCAGCGGCACACAGGGATTAGTCTACGAGCAGTACTTC
TRBJ1-2 few TRBV7-2 TRBD1 15 CASSSRTGGNYGYTF TGTGCCAGCAGCTCTCGGACAGGGGGTAACTATGGCTACACCTTC
TRBJ2-2 - TRBV5-6 - 16 CASSAVGHPLTGELFF TGTGCCAGCAGCGCCGTAGGACACCCGCTCACCGGGGAGCTGTTTTTT
TRBJ2-7 - TRBV5-6 TRBD2 14 CASSLDSGGNEQYF TGTGCCAGCAGCTTGGATAGCGGGGGGAACGAGCAGTACTTC